This note documents a single TCR beta chain sequence. Its antigen is unknown. During the collection period, no donor immune events like infections were recorded. This specimen comes from a study of identifying expanded T cells in peripheral blood. Broader study findings: Across healthy donors, higher total template counts meant significantly greater approximately two-week count variance.

Sequenced by immunoSEQ multiplex PCR; TCRdb stores in-frame clones only, minus some. This repertoire shows about 82,000 clones, 70% to 90% found once; its top ten account for 7.3%. This CDR3 is 15 amino acids long. From germline, CDR1 is MNHNS and CDR2 SASEGT. Trimming shortened V by 10 bases and J by 0 bases, and 18 bases separated the two germline ends. The receptor comes from a person aged 18 to 75 in good health. This chain connects TRBV6-1 to TRBJ1-1; a weak D match, TRBD1 (6 bases). The specimen was blood. The CDR3 nucleotides read TGTGCCACCCTCCGGGACATTGCTCTGAACACTGAAGCTTTCTTT. Protein: CATLRDIALNTEAFF.